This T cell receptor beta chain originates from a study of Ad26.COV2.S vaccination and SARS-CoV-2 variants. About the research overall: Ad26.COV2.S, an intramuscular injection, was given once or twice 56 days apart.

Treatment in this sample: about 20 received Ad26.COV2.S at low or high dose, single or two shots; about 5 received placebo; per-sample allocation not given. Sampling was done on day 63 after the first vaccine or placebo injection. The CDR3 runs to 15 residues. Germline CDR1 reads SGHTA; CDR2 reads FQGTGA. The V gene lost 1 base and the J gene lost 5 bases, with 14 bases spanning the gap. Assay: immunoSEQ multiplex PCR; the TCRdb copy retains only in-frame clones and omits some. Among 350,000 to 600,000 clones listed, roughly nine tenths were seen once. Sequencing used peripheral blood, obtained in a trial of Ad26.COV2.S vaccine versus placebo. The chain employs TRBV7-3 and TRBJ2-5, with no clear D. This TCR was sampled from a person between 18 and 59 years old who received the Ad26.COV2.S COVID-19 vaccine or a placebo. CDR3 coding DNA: TGTGCCAGCAGCTTAATCATGGAGATTCGGGAGACCCAGTACTTC. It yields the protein CASSLIMEIRETQYF.